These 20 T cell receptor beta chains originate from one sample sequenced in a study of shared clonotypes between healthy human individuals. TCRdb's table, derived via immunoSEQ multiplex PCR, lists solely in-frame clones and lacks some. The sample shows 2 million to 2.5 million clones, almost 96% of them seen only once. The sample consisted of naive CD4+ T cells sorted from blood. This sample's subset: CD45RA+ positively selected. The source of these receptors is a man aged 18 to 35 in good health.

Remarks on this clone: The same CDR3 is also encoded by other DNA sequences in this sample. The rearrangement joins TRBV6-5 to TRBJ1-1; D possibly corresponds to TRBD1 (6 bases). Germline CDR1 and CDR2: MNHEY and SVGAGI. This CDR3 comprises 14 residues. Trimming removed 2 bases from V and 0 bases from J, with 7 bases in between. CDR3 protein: CASSYTGLNTEAFF. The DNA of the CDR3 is TGTGCCAGCAGTTACACAGGGCTGAACACTGAAGCTTTCTTT.

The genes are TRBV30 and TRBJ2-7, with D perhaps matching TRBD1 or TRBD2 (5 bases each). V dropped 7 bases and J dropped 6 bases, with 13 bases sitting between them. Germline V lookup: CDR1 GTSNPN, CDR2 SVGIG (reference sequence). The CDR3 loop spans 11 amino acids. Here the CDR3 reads CASSIGTEQYF. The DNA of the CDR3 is TGTGCCTCTTCCATCGGGACCGAGCAGTACTTC.

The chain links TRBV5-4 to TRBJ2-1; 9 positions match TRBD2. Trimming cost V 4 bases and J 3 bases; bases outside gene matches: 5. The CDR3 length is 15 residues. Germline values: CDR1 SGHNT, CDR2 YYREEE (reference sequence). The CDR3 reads CASSGKRGDYNEQFF. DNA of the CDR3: TGTGCCAGCAGCGGAAAGCGGGGGGACTACAATGAGCAGTTCTTC.

For the CDR3, the DNA is TGTGCCAGCAGTTTTGGAGGGAGCGCTAACTATGGCTACACCTTC. It is translated as CASSFGGSANYGYTF. The rearrangement uses TRBV27 and TRBJ1-2; the D is unclear. Germline CDR1 is MNHEY and CDR2 is SMNVEV (reference sequence). V lost 3 bases to trimming and J lost 0 bases, with 11 bases between them. The CDR3 is 15 residues long.

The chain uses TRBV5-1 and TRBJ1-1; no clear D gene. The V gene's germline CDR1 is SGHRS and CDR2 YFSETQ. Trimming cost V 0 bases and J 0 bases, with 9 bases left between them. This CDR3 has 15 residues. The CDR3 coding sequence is TGCGCCAGCAGCTTGGACCCGCCGGTGAACACTGAAGCTTTCTTT. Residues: CASSLDPPVNTEAFF.

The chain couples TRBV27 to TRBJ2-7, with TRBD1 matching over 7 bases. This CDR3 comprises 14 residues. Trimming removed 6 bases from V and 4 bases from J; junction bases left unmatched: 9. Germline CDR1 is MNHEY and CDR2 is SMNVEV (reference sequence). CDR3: CASRLMRGHYEQYF. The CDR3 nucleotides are TGTGCCAGCAGATTGATGAGGGGGCATTACGAGCAGTACTTC.

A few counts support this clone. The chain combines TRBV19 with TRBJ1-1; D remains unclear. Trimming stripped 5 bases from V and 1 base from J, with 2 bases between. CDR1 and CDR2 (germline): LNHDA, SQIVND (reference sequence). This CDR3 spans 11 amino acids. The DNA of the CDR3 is TGTGCCAGTAGTTGGAACACTGAAGCTTTCTTT. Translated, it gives CASSWNTEAFF.

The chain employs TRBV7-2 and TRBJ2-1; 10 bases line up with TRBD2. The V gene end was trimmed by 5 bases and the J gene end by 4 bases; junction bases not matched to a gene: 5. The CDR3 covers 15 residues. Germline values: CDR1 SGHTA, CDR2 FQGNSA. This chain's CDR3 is CASSPGLALYNEQFF. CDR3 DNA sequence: TGTGCCAGCAGCCCGGGACTAGCGCTTTACAATGAGCAGTTCTTC.

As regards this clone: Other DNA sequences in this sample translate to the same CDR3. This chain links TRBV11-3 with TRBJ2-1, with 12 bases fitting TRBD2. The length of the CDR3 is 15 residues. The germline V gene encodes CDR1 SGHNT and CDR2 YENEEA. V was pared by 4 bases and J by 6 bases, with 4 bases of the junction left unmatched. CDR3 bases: TGTGCCAGCAGCTCGGGACTAGCGGGTGCCAATGAGCAGTTCTTC. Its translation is CASSSGLAGANEQFF.

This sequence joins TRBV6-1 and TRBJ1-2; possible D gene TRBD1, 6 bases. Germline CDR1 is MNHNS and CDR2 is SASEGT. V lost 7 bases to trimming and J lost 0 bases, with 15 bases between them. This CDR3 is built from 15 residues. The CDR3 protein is CASKSGQLTNYGYTF. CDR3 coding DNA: TGTGCCAGCAAAAGTGGACAGCTCACTAACTATGGCTACACCTTC.

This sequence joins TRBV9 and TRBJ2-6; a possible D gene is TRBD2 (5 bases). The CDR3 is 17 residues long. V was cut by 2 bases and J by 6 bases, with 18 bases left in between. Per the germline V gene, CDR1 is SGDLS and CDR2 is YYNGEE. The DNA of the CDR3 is TGTGCCAGCAGCGTTGGTAGGGAGTGGACCACGGCCAACGTCCTGACTTTC. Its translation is CASSVGREWTTANVLTF.

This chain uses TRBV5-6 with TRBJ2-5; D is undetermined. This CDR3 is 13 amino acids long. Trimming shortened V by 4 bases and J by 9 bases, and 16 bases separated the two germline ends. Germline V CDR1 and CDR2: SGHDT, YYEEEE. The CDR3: CASSTGMLSAQYF. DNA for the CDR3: TGTGCCAGCAGCACTGGCATGCTTAGTGCCCAGTACTTC.

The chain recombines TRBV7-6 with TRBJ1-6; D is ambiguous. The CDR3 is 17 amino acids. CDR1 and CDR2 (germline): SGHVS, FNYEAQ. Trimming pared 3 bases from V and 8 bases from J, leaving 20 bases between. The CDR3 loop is CASSLGVLHGAYSPLHF. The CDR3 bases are TGTGCCAGCAGCTTGGGCGTGCTGCACGGAGCCTATTCACCCCTCCACTTT.

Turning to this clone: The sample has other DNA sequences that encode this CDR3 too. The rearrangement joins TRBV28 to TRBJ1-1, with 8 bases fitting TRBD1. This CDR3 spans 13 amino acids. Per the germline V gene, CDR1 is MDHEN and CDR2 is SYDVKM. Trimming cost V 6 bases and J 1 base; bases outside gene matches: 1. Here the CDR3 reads CASSGQGNTEAFF. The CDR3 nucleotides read TGTGCCAGCAGCGGACAGGGGAACACTGAAGCTTTCTTT. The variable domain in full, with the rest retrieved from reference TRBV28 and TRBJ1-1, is DVKVTQSSRYLVKRTGEKVFLECVQDMDHENMFWYRQDPGLGLRLIYFSYDVKMKEKGDIPEGYSVSREKKERFSLILESASTNQTSMYLCASSGQGNTEAFFGQGTRLTVV.

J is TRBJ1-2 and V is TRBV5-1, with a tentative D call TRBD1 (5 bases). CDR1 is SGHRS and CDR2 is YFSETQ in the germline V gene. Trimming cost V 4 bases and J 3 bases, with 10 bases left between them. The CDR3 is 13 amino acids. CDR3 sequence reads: CASSPLGDYGYTF. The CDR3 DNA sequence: TGCGCCAGCAGCCCCTTAGGGGACTATGGCTACACCTTC.

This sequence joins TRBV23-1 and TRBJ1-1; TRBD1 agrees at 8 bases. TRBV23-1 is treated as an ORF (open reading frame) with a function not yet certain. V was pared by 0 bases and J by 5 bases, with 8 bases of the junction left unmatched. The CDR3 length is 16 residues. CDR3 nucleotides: TGCGCCAGCAGTCAATCGTCGACGGACAGGGTTACTGAAGCTTTCTTT. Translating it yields CASSQSSTDRVTEAFF.

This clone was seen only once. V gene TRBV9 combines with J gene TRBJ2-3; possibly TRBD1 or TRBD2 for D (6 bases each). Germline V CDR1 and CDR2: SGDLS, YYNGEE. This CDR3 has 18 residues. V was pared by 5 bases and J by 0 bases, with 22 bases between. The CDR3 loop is CASSPGASGAASTDTQYF. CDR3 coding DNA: TGTGCCAGCAGTCCGGGGGCTAGTGGGGCCGCCAGCACAGATACGCAGTATTTT.

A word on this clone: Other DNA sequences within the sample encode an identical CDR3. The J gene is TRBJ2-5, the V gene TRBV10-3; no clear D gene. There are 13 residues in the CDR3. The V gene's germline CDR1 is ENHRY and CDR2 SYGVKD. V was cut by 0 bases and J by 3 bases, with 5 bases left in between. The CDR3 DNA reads TGTGCCATCAGTGAGTCGGCCAAAGAGACCCAGTACTTC. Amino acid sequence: CAISESAKETQYF.

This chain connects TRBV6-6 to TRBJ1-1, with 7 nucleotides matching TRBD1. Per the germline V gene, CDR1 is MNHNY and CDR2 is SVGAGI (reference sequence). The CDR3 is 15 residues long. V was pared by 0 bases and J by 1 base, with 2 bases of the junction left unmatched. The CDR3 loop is CASSYSGTENTEAFF. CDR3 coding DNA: TGTGCCAGCAGTTACTCCGGGACAGAGAACACTGAAGCTTTCTTT.

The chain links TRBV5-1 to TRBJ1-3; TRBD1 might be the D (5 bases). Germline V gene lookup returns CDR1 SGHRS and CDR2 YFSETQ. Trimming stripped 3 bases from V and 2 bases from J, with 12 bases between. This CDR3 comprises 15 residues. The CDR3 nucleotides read TGCGCCAGCAGCTGGGGACGCCAAGCTGGAAACACCATATATTTT. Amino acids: CASSWGRQAGNTIYF.